This T cell receptor (beta chain) was observed in a study of T cell clonotyping in hematopoietic cell transplantation. Regarding the study as a whole: CD4 and CD8 repertoire contributions could not be separated without sorting.

A remark on this clone: Its antigen is undetermined.

The data were produced by immunoSEQ multiplex PCR, yet TCRdb's version contains in-frame clones alone and is incomplete. The data hold about 10,000 clones, with roughly 84% observed a single time. V lost 3 bases, J lost 4 bases, and 4 bases lay in between. The germline V gene encodes CDR1 SGHTA and CDR2 FQGNSA. The length of the CDR3 is 12 residues. Time point noted: recipient sample about 28 days before transplant, after cytoreduction. The sequencing here drew on peripheral blood mononuclear cells, taken before stem cell transplant. The chain employs TRBV7-2 and TRBJ2-1; D is unresolved. This TCR derives from a woman in her fifties or sixties with chronic myeloid leukemia. Some clones in this sample may be carry-over from other donors' samples. The CDR3 loop is CASSFIYNEQFF. CDR3 coding DNA: TGTGCCAGCAGCTTCATTTACAATGAGCAGTTCTTC.